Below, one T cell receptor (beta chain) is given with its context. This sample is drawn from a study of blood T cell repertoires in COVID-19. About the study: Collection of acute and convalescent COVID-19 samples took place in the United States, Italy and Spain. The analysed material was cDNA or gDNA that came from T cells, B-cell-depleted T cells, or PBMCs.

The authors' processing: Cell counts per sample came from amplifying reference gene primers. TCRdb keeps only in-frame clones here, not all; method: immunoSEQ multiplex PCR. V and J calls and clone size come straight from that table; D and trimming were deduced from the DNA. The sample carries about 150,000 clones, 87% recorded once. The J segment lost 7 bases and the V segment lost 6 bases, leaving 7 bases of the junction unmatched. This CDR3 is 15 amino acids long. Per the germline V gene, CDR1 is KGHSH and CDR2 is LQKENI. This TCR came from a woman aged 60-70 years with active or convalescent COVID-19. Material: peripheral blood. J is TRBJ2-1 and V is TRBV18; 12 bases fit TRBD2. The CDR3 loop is CASSPSGGAGNEQFF. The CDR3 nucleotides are TGTGCCAGCTCGCCTAGCGGGGGGGCCGGAAATGAGCAGTTCTTC.